The 24 T cell receptor beta chains listed next were all sequenced from one sample in a study of blood T cell repertoires in COVID-19. Some clones are missing from TCRdb's copy, which holds only in-frame ones; the method was immunoSEQ multiplex PCR. The sample yields 30,000 to 35,000 clones, 83% seen once. Sequenced: peripheral blood. These receptors originate from a middle-aged man with acute or convalescent COVID-19.

V gene TRBV6-5 combines with J gene TRBJ1-4; TRBD1 matches at 9 bases. Unmatched junction bases numbered 4, after V lost 7 bases and J lost 4 bases. Germline V CDR1 and CDR2: MNHEY, SVGAGI. CDR3 length: 14 residues. The CDR3, as DNA: TGTGCCAGCATGCTGGACAGGGGTAATGAAAAACTGTTTTTT. It yields the protein CASMLDRGNEKLFF.

This chain uses TRBV7-3 with TRBJ1-2, with D perhaps TRBD1 (5 bases). CDR3 size: 14 residues. Germline V gene sequence: CDR1 SGHTA, CDR2 FQGTGA. The ends were cut back, 2 bases at V and 4 bases at J, with 11 bases in the middle. The CDR3 is CASSLQGSGYGYTF. CDR3 nucleotide sequence: TGTGCCAGCAGCTTACAGGGATCTGGCTATGGCTACACCTTC.

V gene TRBV9 combines with J gene TRBJ2-2; 11 positions match TRBD2. The CDR3 totals 15 residues. The germline V gene has CDR1 SGDLS and CDR2 YYNGEE. Germline trimming cut 2 bases from V and 4 bases from J; bases unmatched to any gene: 1. The CDR3 bases are TGTGCCAGCAGCGTCGGGACTAGCGGCACCGGGGAGCTGTTTTTT. Translated, it gives CASSVGTSGTGELFF.

The V gene is TRBV2, the J gene TRBJ2-2; D remains ambiguous. The germline V gene has CDR1 SNHLY and CDR2 FYNNEI. The CDR3 loop spans 13 amino acids. Deletions cut 3 bases from V and 1 base from J, with 3 bases between. The CDR3 DNA reads TGTGCCAGCAGTGACCAGAACACCGGGGAGCTGTTTTTT. It encodes CASSDQNTGELFF.

The rearrangement links TRBV24-1 to TRBJ2-2, with D maybe TRBD1 (5 bases). The CDR3 sequence is 16 residues long. V lost 0 bases to trimming and J lost 0 bases, with 7 bases between them. CDR1 KGHDR and CDR2 SFDVKD come from the germline V gene. The CDR3 loop reads CATSDLGAPNTGELFF. Here the CDR3 DNA reads TGTGCCACCAGTGATTTGGGGGCACCGAACACCGGGGAGCTGTTTTTT.

The gene calls are TRBV7-3 and TRBJ2-7, with D maybe TRBD1 (6 bases). Trimming removed 2 bases from V and 3 bases from J, with 14 bases in between. This CDR3 is built from 15 residues. Germline V gene lookup returns CDR1 SGHTA and CDR2 FQGTGA. The CDR3 reads CASSLSPGDGYEQYF. In nucleotides, the CDR3 is TGTGCCAGCAGCTTATCACCAGGGGACGGCTACGAGCAGTACTTC.

CDR3 amino acids: CASRSGGVNEQYF. The DNA for the CDR3 is TGTGCCAGCAGGTCCGGGGGGGTTAACGAGCAGTACTTC. This chain connects TRBV28 to TRBJ2-7; TRBD2 matches at 8 bases. V trimming: 6 bases; J trimming: 5 bases; junction bases outside the gene matches: 6. The CDR3 runs 13 residues. The germline V gene has CDR1 MDHEN and CDR2 SYDVKM.

A few counts support this clone. The chain has TRBV3-1 (or the pseudogene TRBV3-2) and TRBJ1-2; a possible D gene is TRBD1 (6 bases). The CDR3 is made up of 15 amino acids. Germline V gives CDR1 LGHDT, CDR2 YNNKEL (reference sequence). Trimming stripped 0 bases from V and 4 bases from J, with 12 bases between. The CDR3 spells CASSQDAGAVYGYTF. CDR3 coding DNA: TGTGCCAGCAGCCAAGATGCAGGGGCCGTCTATGGCTACACCTTC.

The rearrangement joins TRBV7-9 to TRBJ2-7, with 9 bases lining up with TRBD1. The V and J ends lost 5 bases and 0 bases, in that order; junction bases with no gene match: 14. Germline V CDR1 and CDR2: SEHNR, FQNEAQ (reference sequence). The CDR3 runs 18 residues. The CDR3 sequence: CASSATGTGLSISYEQYF. CDR3 sequence (DNA): TGTGCCAGCAGCGCCACCGGGACAGGGTTATCAATCTCCTACGAGCAGTACTTC.

The chain carries TRBV5-1 and TRBJ1-1; D is unclear. V shed 0 bases and J shed 3 bases, with 12 bases lying between them. The CDR3 spans 15 residues. The germline CDR1 and CDR2 sequences are SGHRS and YFSETQ. The DNA of the CDR3 is TGCGCCAGCAGCTTGGCGCGCAGGTTGGACACTGAAGCTTTCTTT. Protein sequence: CASSLARRLDTEAFF.

The chain is built from TRBV5-1 and TRBJ1-2; TRBD1 agrees at 7 bases. V dropped 4 bases and J dropped 6; count of bases not matched to a gene: 12. Germline V gene lookup returns CDR1 SGHRS and CDR2 YFSETQ. There are 15 residues in the CDR3. The CDR3 loop is CASSLPGEGANGYTF. For the CDR3, the DNA is TGCGCCAGCAGCCTACCCGGTGAGGGGGCCAATGGCTACACCTTC.

This chain uses TRBV5-1 with TRBJ2-1, with D perhaps matching TRBD1 (5 bases). Germline V gene lookup returns CDR1 SGHRS and CDR2 YFSETQ. With 0 bases removed from V and 0 bases from J, the gap between germline ends came to 13 bases. This CDR3 contains 17 residues. For the CDR3, the DNA is TGCGCCAGCAGCTTGGCCCCGACAGCGTTCTCCTACAATGAGCAGTTCTTC. Translating gives CASSLAPTAFSYNEQFF.

V usage is TRBV27 and J usage is TRBJ1-4; no definite D call. CDR1 is MNHEY, CDR2 SMNVEV, per germline (reference sequence). The germline V and J ends were trimmed by 4 bases and 2 bases, with 11 bases remaining between them. This CDR3 spans 15 amino acids. The DNA of the CDR3 is TGTGCCAGCAGTTCAAGGAAGGAGACTAATGAAAAACTGTTTTTT. This encodes CASSSRKETNEKLFF.

The gene calls are TRBV19 and TRBJ1-5; D is possibly TRBD1 (5 bases). In germline, CDR1 is LNHDA, CDR2 SQIVND (reference sequence). With 9 bases removed from V and 11 bases from J, the gap between germline ends came to 20 bases. The CDR3 totals 13 residues. The CDR3 region is CASTGTLATTQHF. The DNA for the CDR3 is TGTGCCAGCACCGGGACTCTGGCTACGACCCAGCATTTT.

The rearrangement uses TRBV7-8 and TRBJ1-2, with 9 bases that match TRBD1. Germline-derived CDR1 and CDR2 are SGHVS and FQNEAQ. The CDR3 spans 18 residues. V was pared by 0 bases and J by 4 bases, with 12 bases of the junction left unmatched. CDR3 region: CASSLAGQGASSLYGYTF. As DNA, the CDR3 is TGTGCCAGCAGCTTAGCGGGACAGGGAGCTTCTTCCCTCTATGGCTACACCTTC.

The V and J genes are TRBV28 and TRBJ2-3, with 10 positions matching TRBD2. This CDR3 contains 15 residues. Germline V gene data show CDR1 as MDHEN and CDR2 as SYDVKM. Trimming cost V 5 bases and J 1 base; bases outside gene matches: 3. The DNA for the CDR3 is TGTGCCAGCAGTCCCGGACTAGCGGGCACAGATACGCAGTATTTT. This codes for CASSPGLAGTDTQYF.

V and J are TRBV5-1 and TRBJ1-2; D is perhaps TRBD1 (5 bases). Trimming removed 4 bases from V and 6 bases from J, with 16 bases in between. The length of the CDR3 is 14 residues. Germline V lookup: CDR1 SGHRS, CDR2 YFSETQ. CDR3 in amino acids: CASSPVGGSDGYTF. CDR3 bases: TGCGCCAGCAGCCCCGTCGGGGGGAGTGATGGCTACACCTTC. Full variable domain (outside the CDR3, taken from reference TRBV5-1 and TRBJ1-2): KAGVTQTPRYLIKTRGQQVTLSCSPISGHRSVSWYQQTPGQGLQFLFEYFSETQRNKGNFPGRFSGRQFSNSRSEMNVSTLELGDSALYLCASSPVGGSDGYTFGSGTRLTVV.

CDR3 protein: CASRPGPEETQYF. DNA of the CDR3: TGCGCCAGCAGGCCAGGGCCAGAGGAGACCCAGTACTTC. The chain couples TRBV5-1 to TRBJ2-5, with TRBD1 as a possible D gene (5 bases). CDR1 is SGHRS and CDR2 is YFSETQ in the germline V gene. Trimming took off 5 bases at V and 5 bases at J, with 13 bases between the two ends. The CDR3 runs to 13 residues. Together with reference TRBV5-1 and TRBJ2-5, the CDR3 gives the full variable domain: KAGVTQTPRYLIKTRGQQVTLSCSPISGHRSVSWYQQTPGQGLQFLFEYFSETQRNKGNFPGRFSGRQFSNSRSEMNVSTLELGDSALYLCASRPGPEETQYFGPGTRLLVL.

The chain joins TRBV19 to TRBJ2-7; 10 nucleotides align to TRBD1. The CDR3 extends over 16 amino acids. Per germline, CDR1 LNHDA and CDR2 SQIVND (reference sequence). The trim removed 6 bases at V and 1 base at J, leaving 9 bases unmatched. The CDR3 region has the DNA TGTGCCAGTAGACTAAGGGGGACAGGGGCTTCCTACGAGCAGTACTTC. The encoded protein is CASRLRGTGASYEQYF. Filled out from reference TRBV19 and TRBJ2-7, the complete variable domain reads DGGITQSPKYLFRKEGQNVTLSCEQNLNHDAMYWYRQDPGQGLRLIYYSQIVNDFQKGDIAEGYSVSREKKESFPLTVTSAQKNPTAFYLCASRLRGTGASYEQYFGPGTRLTVT.

The genes are TRBV4-1 and TRBJ2-3; TRBD2 matches 7 bases. The CDR3 is 16 amino acids. Germline trimming cut 1 base from V and 1 base from J; bases unmatched to any gene: 5. Germline CDR1 MGHRA, CDR2 YSYEKL. The CDR3 protein is CASSQGGAGGTDTQYF. The CDR3, as DNA: TGCGCCAGCAGCCAAGGCGGGGCGGGGGGCACAGATACGCAGTATTTT.

This chain connects TRBV2 to TRBJ2-7; tentatively, D is TRBD1 (6 bases). CDR3 length equals 12 residues. Looked up from germline, CDR1 is SNHLY and CDR2 is FYNNEI. Trimming pared 7 bases from V and 5 bases from J, leaving 12 bases between. The CDR3 region is CASTGGYDEQYF. In DNA form, the CDR3 reads TGTGCCAGCACTGGGGGCTACGACGAGCAGTACTTC.

The J gene is TRBJ2-2, the V gene TRBV5-1, with D possibly being TRBD1 (6 bases). The CDR3 runs to 14 residues. V was shortened by 4 bases and J by 1 base, with 8 bases between the two germline ends. CDR1 is SGHRS and CDR2 is YFSETQ in the germline V gene. CDR3 sequence reads: CASSTGQNTGELFF. CDR3 bases: TGCGCCAGCAGCACGGGACAGAACACCGGGGAGCTGTTTTTT.

This chain uses TRBV13 with TRBJ2-7; 8 bases agree with TRBD1. The CDR3 totals 14 residues. Germline CDR1 and CDR2: PRHDT and FYEKMQ (reference sequence). With V trimmed by 4 bases and J by 6 bases, 8 bases remained unmatched. CDR3 sequence reads: CASSSGTGDFEQYF. Here the CDR3 DNA reads TGTGCCAGCAGCTCCGGGACAGGCGATTTCGAGCAGTACTTC. The complete variable domain, with remaining parts taken from reference TRBV13 and TRBJ2-7, reads AAGVIQSPRHLIKEKRETATLKCYPIPRHDTVYWYQQGPGQDPQFLISFYEKMQSDKGSIPDRFSAQQFSDYHSELNMSSLELGDSALYFCASSSGTGDFEQYFGPGTRLTVT.

The V and J genes are TRBV4-1 and TRBJ1-2; tentative D call: TRBD1 (6 bases). There are 15 residues in the CDR3. Germline CDR1 and CDR2: MGHRA and YSYEKL. V gave up 0 bases and J gave up 2 bases, with 10 bases separating them. This chain's CDR3 is CASSQDRGRNYGYTF. As DNA, the CDR3 is TGCGCCAGCAGCCAAGACAGGGGACGGAACTATGGCTACACCTTC.